The sequence of this T cell receptor (beta chain) was determined in a study of identical twins. This clonotype was counted at least ten times. Via MiXCR, TCRdb re-called the 5' RACE reads, giving one row per CDR3 protein. Among 100,000 or so distinct CDR3 sequences listed, under 7% were seen once. The CDR3 has 16 amino acids. The germline V gene has CDR1 DFQATT and CDR2 SNEGSKA (reference sequence). With V trimmed by 3 bases and J by 3 bases, 6 bases remained unmatched. The TCR comes from a woman aged 45 to 65 in good health. The material sequenced was memory T cells sorted from blood. The chain has TRBV20-1 and TRBJ2-3; the match to TRBD2 covers 13 bases. CDR3 nucleotides: TGCAGTGCTAGCCGGACTAGCGGGAGTGAGACAGATACGCAGTATTTT. Translating it yields CSASRTSGSETDTQYF.